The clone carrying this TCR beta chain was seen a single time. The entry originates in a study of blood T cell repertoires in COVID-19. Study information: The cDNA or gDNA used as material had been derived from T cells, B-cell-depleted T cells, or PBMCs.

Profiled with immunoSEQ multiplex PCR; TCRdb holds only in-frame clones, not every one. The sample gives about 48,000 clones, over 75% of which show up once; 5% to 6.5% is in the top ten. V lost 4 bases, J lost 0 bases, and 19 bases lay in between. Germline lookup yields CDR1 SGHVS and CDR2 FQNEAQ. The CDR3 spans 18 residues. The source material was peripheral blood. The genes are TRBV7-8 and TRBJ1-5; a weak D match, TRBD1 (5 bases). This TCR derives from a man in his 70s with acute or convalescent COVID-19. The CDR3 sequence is CASSSRSIRQYSNQPQHF. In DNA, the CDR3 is TGTGCCAGCAGCTCCCGAAGTATCCGACAGTATAGCAATCAGCCCCAGCATTTT. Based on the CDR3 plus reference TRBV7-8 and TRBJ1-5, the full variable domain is GAGVSQSPRYKVAKRGQDVALRCDPISGHVSLFWYQQALGQGPEFLTYFQNEAQLDKSGLPSDRFFAERPEGSVSTLKIQRTQQEDSAVYLCASSSRSIRQYSNQPQHFGDGTRLSIL.